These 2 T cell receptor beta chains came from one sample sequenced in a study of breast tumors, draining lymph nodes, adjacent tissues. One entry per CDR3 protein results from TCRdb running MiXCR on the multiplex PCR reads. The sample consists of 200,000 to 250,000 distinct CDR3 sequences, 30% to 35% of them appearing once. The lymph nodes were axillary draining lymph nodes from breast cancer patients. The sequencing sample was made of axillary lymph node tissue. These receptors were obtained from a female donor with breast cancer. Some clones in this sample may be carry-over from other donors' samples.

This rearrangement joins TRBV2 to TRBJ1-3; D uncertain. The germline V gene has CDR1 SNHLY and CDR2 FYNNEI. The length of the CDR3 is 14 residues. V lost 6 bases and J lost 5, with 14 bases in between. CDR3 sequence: CASSLAWGRNTIYF. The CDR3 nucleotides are TGTGCCAGCAGCTTGGCCTGGGGAAGAAACACCATATATTTT.

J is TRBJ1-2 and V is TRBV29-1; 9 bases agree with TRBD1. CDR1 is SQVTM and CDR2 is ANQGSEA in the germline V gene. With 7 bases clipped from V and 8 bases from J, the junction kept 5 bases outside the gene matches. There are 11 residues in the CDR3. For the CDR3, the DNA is TGCAGCGCAAGGACAGGGGTGGGCTACACCTTC. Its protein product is CSARTGVGYTF. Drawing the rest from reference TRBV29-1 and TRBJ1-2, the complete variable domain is SAVISQKPSRDICQRGTSLTIQCQVDSQVTMMFWYRQQPGQSLTLIATANQGSEATYESGFVIDKFPISRPNLTFSTLTVSNMSPEDSSIYLCSARTGVGYTFGSGTRLTVV.